Below, one T cell receptor beta chain is given with its context. Participants were aged about 18 to 100 years from around 24 US areas. Clinical history reported by participants formed the basis on which cohorts were assigned. The data were produced by immunoSEQ multiplex PCR, yet TCRdb's version contains in-frame clones alone and is incomplete. The repertoire holds about 200,000 clones, with about 82% as singletons. This sample was taken from a study of blood T cell repertoires in COVID-19. Sequencing was done on a sample of PBMCs or T cells enriched from blood (not recorded which). The sequence was collected from a man in his forties with acute COVID-19.

The CDR3 region is CASSLRGVVDEQYF. DNA for the CDR3: TGCGCCAGCAGCTTGCGGGGAGTTGTAGACGAGCAGTACTTC. The chain has TRBV5-1 and TRBJ2-7; weak D call: TRBD2 (5 bases). The germline gives CDR1 SGHRS, CDR2 YFSETQ. This CDR3 is built from 14 residues. Trimming removed 1 base at V and 5 bases at J, with 13 bases between.